Below, 28 T cell receptor beta chains from the same sample are listed, as sequenced in a study of blood T cell repertoires in COVID-19 (TCRdb year 2020). Library method: the immunoSEQ multiplex PCR assay. Here the immuneACCESS table is served through TCRdb, limited to in-frame sequences with V and J called. Missing clones are a known gap in these copies; in checked studies unresolved V genes cover under half, and the rest lacks a known reason. The sample includes approximately 220,000 clones, with 80% to 90% observed a single time. The ten most abundant clones make up about 4.1% of the sample. Sample: PBMCs or T cells enriched from blood (not recorded which). The receptors shown here come from a woman aged 40-49 years with acute COVID-19.

The V and J genes are TRBV14 and TRBJ1-1, with D hard to call. CDR3 size: 11 residues. The V end was cut by 3 bases, the J end by 8 bases, with 7 bases between. Germline CDR1 reads SGHDN; CDR2 reads FVKESK. Here the CDR3 reads CASSHGLEAFF. DNA of the CDR3: TGTGCCAGCAGCCATGGGCTAGAAGCTTTCTTT.

The chain has TRBV19 and TRBJ2-6, with a weak D call TRBD2 (7 bases). The CDR3 runs 17 residues. Germline V gene lookup returns CDR1 LNHDA and CDR2 SQIVND (reference sequence). V was shortened by 5 bases and J by 0 bases, with 14 bases between the two germline ends. The CDR3 coding sequence is TGTGCCAGTAGTTTGGAGGGGGGGCACTCTGGGGCCAACGTCCTGACTTTC. Translation gives CASSLEGGHSGANVLTF.

CDR3 bases: TGTGCCACCAGTGATTTGCCCCCCAGGGGGGCTAGGGGGAACACTGAAGCTTTCTTT. It encodes CATSDLPPRGARGNTEAFF. V is TRBV24-1 and J is TRBJ1-1; 7 nucleotides line up with TRBD1. Germline-derived CDR1 and CDR2 are KGHDR and SFDVKD. Trimming cost V 0 bases and J 1 base; bases outside gene matches: 13. The CDR3 is 19 residues long.

The chain couples TRBV11-2 to TRBJ1-1; 8 bases fit TRBD1. The CDR3 consists of 15 residues. V was clipped by 4 bases and J by 1 base; unmatched bases: 5. CDR1 SGHAT and CDR2 FQNNGV come from the germline V gene. CDR3 nucleotides: TGTGCCAGCAGCTGGACAGGGAAGGGGAACACTGAAGCTTTCTTT. It is translated as CASSWTGKGNTEAFF.

The chain is built from TRBV10-3 and TRBJ2-7; D not resolved. Germline V CDR1 and CDR2: ENHRY, SYGVKD. Trimming removed 2 bases from V and 5 bases from J, with 13 bases in between. The CDR3 spans 14 residues. The CDR3: CAISENGQSNEQYF. The CDR3 coding sequence is TGTGCCATCAGTGAGAATGGCCAGTCCAACGAGCAGTACTTC.

The chain joins TRBV28 to TRBJ2-3, with a possible D match to TRBD2 (6 bases). V dropped 5 bases and J dropped 4 bases, with 22 bases sitting between them. Germline CDR1 MDHEN, CDR2 SYDVKM. This CDR3 has 17 residues. CDR3 DNA sequence: TGTGCCAGCAGTGAGCTTGTGGCGGGGTTAGGCGCAGATACGCAGTATTTT. Its translation is CASSELVAGLGADTQYF. Drawing the rest from reference TRBV28 and TRBJ2-3, the complete variable domain is DVKVTQSSRYLVKRTGEKVFLECVQDMDHENMFWYRQDPGLGLRLIYFSYDVKMKEKGDIPEGYSVSREKKERFSLILESASTNQTSMYLCASSELVAGLGADTQYFGPGTRLTVL.

The chain couples TRBV20-1 to TRBJ2-7; D not resolved. Germline loops: CDR1 DFQATT, CDR2 SNEGSKA (reference sequence). V lost 6 bases, J lost 6 bases, and 9 bases lay in between. This CDR3 is 10 amino acids long. The CDR3 here is CSALSSEQYF. DNA for the CDR3: TGCAGTGCCTTGAGTTCCGAGCAGTACTTC.

The rearrangement links TRBV7-2 to TRBJ2-7; D gene uncertain. V dropped 3 bases and J dropped 3 bases, with 6 bases sitting between them. The CDR3 runs to 12 residues. Germline-derived CDR1 and CDR2 are SGHTA and FQGNSA. The CDR3 reads CASSFFSYEQYF. The CDR3 DNA sequence: TGTGCCAGCAGCTTCTTTAGCTACGAGCAGTACTTC.

V usage is TRBV27 and J usage is TRBJ2-7; 7 bases align to TRBD1. Germline lookup yields CDR1 MNHEY and CDR2 SMNVEV (reference sequence). V trimming: 3 bases; J trimming: 2 bases; junction bases outside the gene matches: 7. This CDR3 region has 15 residues. The CDR3, as DNA: TGTGCCAGCAGTTTTAGGCAAGGGGGCCCCTACGAGCAGTACTTC. Residues: CASSFRQGGPYEQYF.

This chain joins TRBV15 and TRBJ1-2, with a tentative D call TRBD1 (5 bases). V gave up 4 bases and J gave up 4 bases, with 22 bases separating them. This CDR3 is 17 amino acids long. Germline V CDR1 and CDR2: LNHNV, YYDKDF (reference sequence). CDR3 DNA: TGTGCCACCAGCACGGCGGACCAGGGCCCGGGGGGCTATGGCTACACCTTC. Translation: CATSTADQGPGGYGYTF. The variable domain in full, completed from reference TRBV15 and TRBJ1-2, reads DAMVIQNPRYQVTQFGKPVTLSCSQTLNHNVMYWYQQKSSQAPKLLFHYYDKDFNNEADTPDNFQSRRPNTSFCFLDIRSPGLGDTAMYLCATSTADQGPGGYGYTFGSGTRLTVV.

The chain combines TRBV5-6 with TRBJ2-7; D unclear. This CDR3 is built from 13 residues. The V gene's germline CDR1 is SGHDT and CDR2 YYEEEE. Trimming cost V 1 base and J 6 bases, with 11 bases left between them. The CDR3 spells CASSLPPAGEQYF. The DNA for the CDR3 is TGTGCCAGCAGCTTGCCCCCAGCAGGCGAGCAGTACTTC.

This clone was seen just once. The V gene is TRBV21-1, the J gene TRBJ2-7; the table's D gene call, TRBD2, was not cross checked with the DNA. TRBV21-1 is recorded as a pseudogene. The CDR3 extends over 16 amino acids. The CDR3 protein is CASSKGGLAGDYEQYF. In DNA form, the CDR3 reads TGTGCCAGCAGCAAAGGAGGACTAGCGGGAGACTACGAGCAGTACTTC.

The V and J genes are TRBV19 and TRBJ2-4; a weak D match, TRBD1 (5 bases). Germline CDR1 and CDR2: LNHDA and SQIVND (reference sequence). Trimming cost V 6 bases and J 15 bases, with 21 bases left between them. The CDR3 length is 13 residues. The CDR3 sequence is CASRPPQGSLAYF. The CDR3 DNA sequence: TGTGCCAGTAGACCCCCTCAGGGAAGCCTGGCGTACTTC.

The chain is built from TRBV7-8 and TRBJ2-7; 7 bases line up with TRBD1. Trimming removed 3 bases from V and 6 bases from J; junction bases left unmatched: 14. Germline assignment: CDR1 SGHVS and CDR2 FQNEAQ. The CDR3 length is 16 residues. This CDR3 is CASSFPRGQSQVEQYF. The CDR3 coding sequence is TGTGCCAGCAGCTTCCCCCGGGGACAGTCTCAAGTCGAGCAGTACTTC.

This chain connects TRBV2 to TRBJ2-1; possibly TRBD1 for D (5 bases). Trimming pared 4 bases from V and 3 bases from J, leaving 10 bases between. There are 14 residues in the CDR3. CDR1 SNHLY and CDR2 FYNNEI come from the germline V gene. CDR3 loop: CASSAIGDYNEQFF. The CDR3 DNA reads as TGTGCCAGCAGTGCAATAGGGGACTACAATGAGCAGTTCTTC.

The V gene is TRBV5-6, the J gene TRBJ1-6; TRBD1 might be the D (5 bases). V was pared by 4 bases and J by 9 bases, with 11 bases between. The CDR3 has 13 amino acids. The germline V gene has CDR1 SGHDT and CDR2 YYEEEE. The CDR3 DNA follows: TGTGCCAGCAGCCCCCCAGGGTTTTCACCCCTCCACTTT. Its protein is CASSPPGFSPLHF.

This chain links TRBV28 with TRBJ2-1, with 16 nucleotides matching TRBD2. V was clipped by 5 bases and J by 11 bases; unmatched bases: 6. Germline lookup yields CDR1 MDHEN and CDR2 SYDVKM. The CDR3 has 15 amino acids. The CDR3 DNA sequence: TGTGCCAGCAGTGGCGGGACTAGCGGGAGGGCCAAGCAGTTCTTC. Protein sequence: CASSGGTSGRAKQFF.

V gene TRBV9 combines with J gene TRBJ2-5; 9 bases match TRBD1. Germline assignment: CDR1 SGDLS and CDR2 YYNGEE. The CDR3 loop spans 16 amino acids. V shed 0 bases and J 3 bases; nucleotides not matched to a gene: 6. The CDR3 DNA is TGTGCCAGCAGCGTAGCGACAGGGGGATTAGAAGAGACCCAGTACTTC. Translation: CASSVATGGLEETQYF.

J is TRBJ2-3 and V is TRBV3-1 (or the pseudogene TRBV3-2); tentative D call: TRBD2 (6 bases). CDR1 is LGHDT and CDR2 is YNNKEL in the germline V gene (reference sequence). The CDR3 runs 15 residues. The V and J ends lost 1 base and 2 bases respectively, with 10 bases between them. CDR3 loop: CASSQAGGNTDTQYF. The CDR3 region has the DNA TGTGCCAGCAGCCAAGCTGGGGGGAACACAGATACGCAGTATTTT.

V and J are TRBV3-1 (or the pseudogene TRBV3-2) and TRBJ2-5; 12 bases match TRBD2. The V segment lost 5 bases and the J segment 4 bases; nucleotides outside the gene matches: 8. From germline, CDR1 is LGHDT and CDR2 YNNKEL (reference sequence). The CDR3 consists of 16 residues. The CDR3, as DNA: TGTGCCAGCAGCACCCAACCGGGACTAGCGGGAGAGACCCAGTACTTC. Protein sequence: CASSTQPGLAGETQYF.

This clone was seen ten or more times. The rearrangement uses TRBV25-1 and TRBJ2-2, with 7 bases matching TRBD2. V lost 6 bases and J lost 12; bases outside the gene matches: 10. The CDR3 runs 13 residues. Germline values: CDR1 MGHDK, CDR2 SYGVNS. CDR3 in amino acids: CASRPGGGLKLFF. CDR3 DNA sequence: TGTGCCAGCAGACCTGGGGGGGGGTTGAAGCTGTTTTTT.

J is TRBJ2-2 and V is TRBV7-2; 15 bases match TRBD2. Germline V gene lookup returns CDR1 SGHTA and CDR2 FQGNSA. The CDR3 runs to 16 residues. Trimming cost V 4 bases and J 6 bases; bases outside gene matches: 3. The CDR3 here is CASSSGLAGGAGELFF. Here the CDR3 DNA reads TGTGCCAGCAGCTCCGGACTAGCGGGAGGGGCCGGGGAGCTGTTTTTT. The full variable domain, in which reference TRBV7-2 and TRBJ2-2 provide the parts outside the CDR3, is GAGVSQSPSNKVTEKGKDVELRCDPISGHTALYWYRQSLGQGLEFLIYFQGNSAPDKSGLPSDRFSAERTGGSVSTLTIQRTQQEDSAVYLCASSSGLAGGAGELFFGEGSRLTVL.

J is TRBJ1-1 and V is TRBV27; D is ambiguous. Germline CDR1 reads MNHEY; CDR2 reads SMNVEV (reference sequence). The CDR3 covers 13 residues. V lost 6 bases, J lost 2 bases, and 10 bases lay in between. DNA for the CDR3: TGTGCCAGCAGCCACGGAGCTAACACTGAAGCTTTCTTT. This gives the protein CASSHGANTEAFF.

The chain carries TRBV3-1 (or the pseudogene TRBV3-2) and TRBJ1-1; 7 nucleotides align to TRBD1. The CDR3 has 13 amino acids. Germline V gene sequence: CDR1 LGHDT, CDR2 YNNKEL (reference sequence). V shed 2 bases, J shed 4 bases, and the junction held 1 base outside the gene matches. This chain's CDR3 is CASSQSGGTEAFF. The CDR3 DNA reads as TGTGCCAGCAGCCAATCAGGGGGCACTGAAGCTTTCTTT.

For the CDR3, the DNA is TGTGCCAGCAGTCGACAGGACAGGGCGAACACTGAAGCTTTCTTT. Its translation: CASSRQDRANTEAFF. V and J are TRBV6-2 or TRBV6-3 and TRBJ1-1, with 8 bases that match TRBD1. Germline CDR1 and CDR2: MNHEY and SVGEGT. The CDR3 spans 15 residues. Germline trimming cut 5 bases from V and 1 base from J; bases unmatched to any gene: 6.

The rearrangement uses TRBV11-1 and TRBJ2-1; 13 bases are a match to TRBD2. Germline V gene sequence: CDR1 SGHAT, CDR2 FQDESV (reference sequence). Trimming removed 5 bases from V and 5 bases from J; junction bases left unmatched: 6. The CDR3 is 16 amino acids. CDR3 amino acids: CASSLTSGRLNNEQFF. The CDR3 DNA reads as TGTGCCAGCAGCCTGACTAGCGGGAGGCTCAACAATGAGCAGTTCTTC.

V usage is TRBV5-1 and J usage is TRBJ2-6, with D perhaps matching TRBD1 (5 bases). Germline-derived CDR1 and CDR2 are SGHRS and YFSETQ. The CDR3 spans 19 residues. V was cut by 2 bases and J by 0 bases, with 18 bases left in between. The CDR3 nucleotides read TGCGCCAGCAGCTTACGTCAACAGGAATATATCTCTGGGGCCAACGTCCTGACTTTC. It codes for CASSLRQQEYISGANVLTF.

This chain joins TRBV6-2 or TRBV6-3 and TRBJ1-1, with 7 bases identical to TRBD1. The CDR3 runs to 14 residues. After removal of 5 bases from V and 7 bases from J, the junction contained 10 bases not matched to a gene. Germline CDR1 MNHEY, CDR2 SVGEGT. DNA of the CDR3: TGTGCCAGCAGTGGCCTATCGGGACAGATTGAAGCTTTCTTT. It yields the protein CASSGLSGQIEAFF.